This T cell receptor beta chain was retrieved from a study of OX40 agonist ivuxolimab in advanced cancers. Background on the study: Partial responses occurred in three patients (one hepatocellular carcinoma, two cutaneous melanoma). General study points: In general, CD8+ T cells held more expanded clones than CD4+ did, on average. Some nonresponders likewise displayed low normalized T-cell clonal expansion.

Turning to this clone: What it binds is unknown.

At baseline, cycle 4 day 1, and cycle 7 day 1, blood was sampled. Only in-frame clones appear in the TCRdb table, and some are missing; sequencing was by immunoSEQ multiplex PCR. The data contain just over 15,000 clones, 50% to 75% of them singletons. The ends were cut back, 2 bases at V and 3 bases at J, with 10 bases in the middle. The CDR3 contains 14 residues. From germline, CDR1 is ENHRY and CDR2 SYGVKD. This chain uses TRBV10-3 with TRBJ1-2; a possible D gene is TRBD1 (5 bases). Specimen: CD4+ or CD8+ T cells sorted from blood, collected in a trial of the OX40 agonist ivuxolimab. The TCR was taken from an adult with an advanced solid tumor such as melanoma, head and neck, liver or kidney cancer. The DNA of the CDR3 is TGTGCCATCAGTGAGATCGGGGGGGACTATGGCTACACCTTC. This translates into CAISEIGGDYGYTF.